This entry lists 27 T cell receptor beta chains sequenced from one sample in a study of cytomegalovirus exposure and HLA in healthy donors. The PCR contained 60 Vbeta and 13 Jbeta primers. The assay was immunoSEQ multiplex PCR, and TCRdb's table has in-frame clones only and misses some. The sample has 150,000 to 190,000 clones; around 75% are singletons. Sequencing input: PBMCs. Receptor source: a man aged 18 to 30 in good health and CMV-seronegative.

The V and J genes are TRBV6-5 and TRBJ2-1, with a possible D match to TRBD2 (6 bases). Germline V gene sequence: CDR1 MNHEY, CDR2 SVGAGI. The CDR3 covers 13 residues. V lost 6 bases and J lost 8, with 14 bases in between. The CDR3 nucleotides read TGTGCCAGCAGCATCCTAGCGTCCCATGAGCAGTTCTTC. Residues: CASSILASHEQFF.

CDR3 region: CASSRGEYYEQYF. The CDR3 DNA follows: TGTGCCAGTAGTAGGGGCGAGTACTACGAGCAGTACTTC. This rearrangement joins TRBV19 to TRBJ2-7; a weak D match, TRBD1 (5 bases). V was shortened by 4 bases and J by 3 bases, with 10 bases between the two germline ends. Per the germline V gene, CDR1 is LNHDA and CDR2 is SQIVND (reference sequence). The CDR3 totals 13 residues. Full variable domain (outside the CDR3, taken from reference TRBV19 and TRBJ2-7): DGGITQSPKYLFRKEGQNVTLSCEQNLNHDAMYWYRQDPGQGLRLIYYSQIVNDFQKGDIAEGYSVSREKKESFPLTVTSAQKNPTAFYLCASSRGEYYEQYFGPGTRLTVT.

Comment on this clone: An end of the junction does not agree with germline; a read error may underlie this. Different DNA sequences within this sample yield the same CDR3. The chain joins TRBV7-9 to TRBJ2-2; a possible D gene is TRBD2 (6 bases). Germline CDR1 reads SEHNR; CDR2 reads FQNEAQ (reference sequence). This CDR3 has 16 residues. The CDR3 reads CASRRLWAEGNGELFF. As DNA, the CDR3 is TGCGCCAGCAGACGATTATGGGCGGAGGGAAACGGGGAGCTGTTTTTT.

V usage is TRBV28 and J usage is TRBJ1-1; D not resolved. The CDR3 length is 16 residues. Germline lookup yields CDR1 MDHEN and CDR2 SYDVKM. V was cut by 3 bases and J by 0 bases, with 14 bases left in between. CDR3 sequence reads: CASSFVGDFLNTEAFF. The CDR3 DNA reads TGTGCCAGCAGTTTTGTGGGTGACTTCCTGAACACTGAAGCTTTCTTT.

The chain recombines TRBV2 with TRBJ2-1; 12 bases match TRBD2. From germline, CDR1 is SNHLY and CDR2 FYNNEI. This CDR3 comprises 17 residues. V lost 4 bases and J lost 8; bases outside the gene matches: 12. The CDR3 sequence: CASSVPLTSGSPHEQFF. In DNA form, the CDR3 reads TGTGCCAGCAGTGTCCCTCTGACTAGCGGGAGTCCCCATGAGCAGTTCTTC.

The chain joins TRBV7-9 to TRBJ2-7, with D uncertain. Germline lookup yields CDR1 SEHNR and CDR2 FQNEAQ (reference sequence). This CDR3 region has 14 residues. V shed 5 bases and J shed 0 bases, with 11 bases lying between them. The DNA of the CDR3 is TGTGCCAGCAGCAAACCTACGAGCTCCTACGAGCAGTACTTC. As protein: CASSKPTSSYEQYF.

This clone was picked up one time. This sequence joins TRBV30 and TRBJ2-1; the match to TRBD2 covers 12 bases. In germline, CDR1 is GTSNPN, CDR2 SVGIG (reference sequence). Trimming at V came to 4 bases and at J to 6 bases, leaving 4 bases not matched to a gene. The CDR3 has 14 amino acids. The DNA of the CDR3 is TGTGCCTGGAAACCTAGCGGGAGGGTCAATGAGCAGTTCTTC. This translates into CAWKPSGRVNEQFF.

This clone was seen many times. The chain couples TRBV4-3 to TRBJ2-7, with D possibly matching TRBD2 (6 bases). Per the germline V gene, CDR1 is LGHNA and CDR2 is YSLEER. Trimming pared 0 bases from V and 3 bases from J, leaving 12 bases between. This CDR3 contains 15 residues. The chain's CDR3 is CASSQDRELFYEQYF. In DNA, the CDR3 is TGCGCCAGCAGCCAAGATCGGGAGCTTTTCTACGAGCAGTACTTC.

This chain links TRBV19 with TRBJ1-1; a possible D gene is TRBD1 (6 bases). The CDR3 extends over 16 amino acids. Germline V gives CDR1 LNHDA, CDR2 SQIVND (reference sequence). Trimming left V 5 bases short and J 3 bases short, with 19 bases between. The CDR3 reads CASSAIQGRGDTEAFF. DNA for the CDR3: TGTGCCAGTAGTGCGATTCAGGGGCGTGGGGACACTGAAGCTTTCTTT.

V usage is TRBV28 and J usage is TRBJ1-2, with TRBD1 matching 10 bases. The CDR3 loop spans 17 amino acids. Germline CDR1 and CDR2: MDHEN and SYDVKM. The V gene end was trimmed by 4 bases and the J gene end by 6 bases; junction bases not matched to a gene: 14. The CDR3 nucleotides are TGTGCCAGCAGTTCCGGGGCGGGACAGGGGATCGCTCATGGCTACACCTTC. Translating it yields CASSSGAGQGIAHGYTF.

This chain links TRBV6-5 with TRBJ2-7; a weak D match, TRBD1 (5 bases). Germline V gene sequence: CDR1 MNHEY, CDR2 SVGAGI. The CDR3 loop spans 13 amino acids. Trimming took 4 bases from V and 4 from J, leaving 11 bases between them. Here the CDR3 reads CASSSTAIYEQYF. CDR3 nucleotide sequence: TGTGCCAGCAGTTCGACAGCTATTTACGAGCAGTACTTC.

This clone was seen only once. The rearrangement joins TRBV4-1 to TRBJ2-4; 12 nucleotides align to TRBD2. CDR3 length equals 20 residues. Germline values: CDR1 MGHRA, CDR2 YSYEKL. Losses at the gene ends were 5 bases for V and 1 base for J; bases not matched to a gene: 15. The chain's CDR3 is CASSSRLAGVLDWAKNIQYF. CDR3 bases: TGCGCCAGCAGCTCGAGACTAGCGGGAGTCCTTGACTGGGCCAAAAACATTCAGTACTTC.

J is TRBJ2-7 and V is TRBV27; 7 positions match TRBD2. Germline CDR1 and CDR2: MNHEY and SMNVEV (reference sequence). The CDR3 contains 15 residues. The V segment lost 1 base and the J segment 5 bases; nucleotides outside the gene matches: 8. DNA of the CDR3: TGTGCCAGCAGTTTATGGGAGGGTAAGGCGAACGAGCAGTACTTC. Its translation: CASSLWEGKANEQYF.

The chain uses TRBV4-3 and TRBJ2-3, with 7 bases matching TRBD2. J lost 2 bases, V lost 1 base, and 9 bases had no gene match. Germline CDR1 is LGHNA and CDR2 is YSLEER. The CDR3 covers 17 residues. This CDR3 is CASSQVRGSGYTDTQYF. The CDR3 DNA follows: TGCGCCAGCAGCCAAGTTAGGGGTAGCGGGTACACAGATACGCAGTATTTT.

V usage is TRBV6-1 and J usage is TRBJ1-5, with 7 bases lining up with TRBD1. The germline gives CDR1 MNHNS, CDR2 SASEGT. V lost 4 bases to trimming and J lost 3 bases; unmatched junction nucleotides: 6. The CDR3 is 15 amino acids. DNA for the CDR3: TGTGCCAGCAGTGCCAGACAGGGCAACAATCAGCCCCAGCATTTT. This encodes CASSARQGNNQPQHF.

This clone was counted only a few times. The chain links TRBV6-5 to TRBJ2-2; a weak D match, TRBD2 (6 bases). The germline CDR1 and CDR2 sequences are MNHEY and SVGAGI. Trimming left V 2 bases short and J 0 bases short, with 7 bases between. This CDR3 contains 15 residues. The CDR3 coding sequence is TGTGCCAGCAGTTACGGACTAACGAACACCGGGGAGCTGTTTTTT. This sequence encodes CASSYGLTNTGELFF.

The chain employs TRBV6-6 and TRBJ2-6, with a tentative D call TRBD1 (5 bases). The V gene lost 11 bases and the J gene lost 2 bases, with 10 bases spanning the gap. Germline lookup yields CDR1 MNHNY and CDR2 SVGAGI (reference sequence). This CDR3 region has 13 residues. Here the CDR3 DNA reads TGTGCCGGAACAGGTACTGGGGCCAACGTCCTGACTTTC. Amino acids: CAGTGTGANVLTF.

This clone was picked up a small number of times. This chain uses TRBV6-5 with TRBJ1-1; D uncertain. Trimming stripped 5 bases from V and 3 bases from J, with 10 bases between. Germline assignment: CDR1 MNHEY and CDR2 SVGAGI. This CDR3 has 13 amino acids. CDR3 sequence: CASSRTYYTEAFF. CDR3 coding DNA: TGTGCCAGCAGTCGGACTTATTACACTGAAGCTTTCTTT.

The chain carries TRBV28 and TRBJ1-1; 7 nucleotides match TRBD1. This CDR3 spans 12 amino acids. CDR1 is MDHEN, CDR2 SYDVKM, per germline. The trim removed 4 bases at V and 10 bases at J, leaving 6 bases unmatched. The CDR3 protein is CASSYQDRRAFF. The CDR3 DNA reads TGTGCCAGCAGTTACCAGGACAGGCGAGCTTTCTTT.

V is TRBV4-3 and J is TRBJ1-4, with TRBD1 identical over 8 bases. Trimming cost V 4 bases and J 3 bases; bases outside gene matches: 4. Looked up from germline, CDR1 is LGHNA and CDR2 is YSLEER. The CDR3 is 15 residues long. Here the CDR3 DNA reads TGCGCCAGCAGCCGGACAGGGAGGCCTAATGAAAAACTGTTTTTT. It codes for CASSRTGRPNEKLFF.

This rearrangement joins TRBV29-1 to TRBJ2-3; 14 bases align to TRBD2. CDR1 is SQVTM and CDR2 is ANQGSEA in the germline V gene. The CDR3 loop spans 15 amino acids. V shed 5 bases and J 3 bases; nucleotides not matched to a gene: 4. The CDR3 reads CSVKGTSGRTDTQYF. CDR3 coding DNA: TGCAGCGTTAAAGGGACTAGCGGGAGAACAGATACGCAGTATTTT.

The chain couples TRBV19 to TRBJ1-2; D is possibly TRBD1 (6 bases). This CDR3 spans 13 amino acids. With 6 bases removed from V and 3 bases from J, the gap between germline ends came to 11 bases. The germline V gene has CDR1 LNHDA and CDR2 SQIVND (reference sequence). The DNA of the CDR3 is TGTGCCAGTAGGGGGGGGGCCCACTATGGCTACACCTTC. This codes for CASRGGAHYGYTF. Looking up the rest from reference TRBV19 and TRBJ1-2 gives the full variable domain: DGGITQSPKYLFRKEGQNVTLSCEQNLNHDAMYWYRQDPGQGLRLIYYSQIVNDFQKGDIAEGYSVSREKKESFPLTVTSAQKNPTAFYLCASRGGAHYGYTFGSGTRLTVV.

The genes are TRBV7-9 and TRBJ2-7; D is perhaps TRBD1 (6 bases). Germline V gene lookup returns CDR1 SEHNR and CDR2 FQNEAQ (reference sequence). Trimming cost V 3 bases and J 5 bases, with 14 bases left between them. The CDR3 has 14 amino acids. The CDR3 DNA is TGTGCCAGCAGCTTCGCAGGGGCACTCAACGAGCAGTACTTC. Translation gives CASSFAGALNEQYF.

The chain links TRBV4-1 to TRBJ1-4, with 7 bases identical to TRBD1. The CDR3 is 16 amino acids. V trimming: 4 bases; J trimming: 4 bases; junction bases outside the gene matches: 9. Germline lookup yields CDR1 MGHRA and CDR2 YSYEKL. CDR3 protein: CASSPKPGQFNEKLFF. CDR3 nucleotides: TGCGCCAGCAGCCCAAAACCGGGACAGTTTAATGAAAAACTGTTTTTT.

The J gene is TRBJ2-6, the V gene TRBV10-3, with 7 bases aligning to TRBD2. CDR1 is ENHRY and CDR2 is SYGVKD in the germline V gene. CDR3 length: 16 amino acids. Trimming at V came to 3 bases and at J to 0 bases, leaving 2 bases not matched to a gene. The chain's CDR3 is CAISEGTNSGANVLTF. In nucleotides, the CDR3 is TGTGCCATCAGTGAAGGGACTAACTCTGGGGCCAACGTCCTGACTTTC.

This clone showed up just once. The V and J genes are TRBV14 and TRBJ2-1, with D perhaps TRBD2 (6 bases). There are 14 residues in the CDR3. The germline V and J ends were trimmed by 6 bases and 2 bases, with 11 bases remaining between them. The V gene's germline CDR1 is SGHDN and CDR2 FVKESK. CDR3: CASSVLATYNEQFF. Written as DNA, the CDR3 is TGTGCCAGCAGTGTGCTAGCGACCTACAATGAGCAGTTCTTC.

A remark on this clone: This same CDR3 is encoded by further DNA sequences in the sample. The CDR3 spells CASSIGQGASYEQYF. CDR3 DNA: TGTGCCAGTAGTATAGGCCAGGGGGCTTCATACGAGCAGTACTTC. The J gene is TRBJ2-7, the V gene TRBV19; TRBD1 matches 8 bases. The germline gives CDR1 LNHDA, CDR2 SQIVND (reference sequence). Trimming took 1 base from V and 4 from J; bases not matched to a gene: 6. The CDR3 is 15 residues long.